A selection of T cell receptor beta chains follows, all from one sample in a study of cytomegalovirus exposure and HLA in healthy donors. Profiling relied on immunoSEQ multiplex PCR, and the TCRdb table lists in-frame clones only, not all of them. The repertoire holds approximately 84,000 clones, with more than 60% as singletons. Sequenced input: PBMCs. These receptors all stem from a man between 40 and 49 years old in good health and CMV-seronegative. The CDR3 runs from the conserved cysteine through the conserved F or W.

J | V | CDR3
TRBJ1-5 | TRBV9 | CASSETGMGNQPQHF
TRBJ1-2 | TRBV5-1 | CASSEGTGQGAWYGYTF
TRBJ2-7 | TRBV7-9 | CASSLFGSGTGGGEQYF
TRBJ1-3 | TRBV27 | CASSLSTGSGNTIYF
TRBJ2-1 | TRBV7-2 | CASSLGLAGVGSYNEQFF
TRBJ1-3 | TRBV6-5 | CASSAISGNTIYF
TRBJ2-6 | TRBV5-1 | CASRPTYASGANVLTF
TRBJ2-2 | TRBV27 | CASSPLRGGRTGELFF
TRBJ2-2 | TRBV19 | CASSVSRQGATGELFF
TRBJ1-1 | TRBV10-1 | CASSAQANTEAFF
TRBJ1-2 | TRBV29-1 | CSGYRDRGRGYGYTF
TRBJ1-2 | TRBV6-1 | CAGRGNYGYTF
TRBJ1-1 | TRBV4-1 | CASSPKRAFTEAFF
TRBJ1-2 | TRBV5-6 | CASSLTGTGKSGYGYTF
TRBJ2-1 | TRBV7-2 | CASSLGLSGAYNEQFF
TRBJ1-2 | TRBV6-5 | CASSYYGTGDYGYTF
TRBJ2-1 | TRBV7-2 | CASSLVLAGGRNEQFF
TRBJ1-2 | TRBV13 | CASSPGQGSYGYTF
TRBJ1-5 | TRBV6-5 | CASSQGLDQPQHF
TRBJ2-2 | TRBV5-6 | CASSLQGVDTGELFF
TRBJ2-2 | TRBV10-1 | CASSRRGLGGELFF
TRBJ2-5 | TRBV2 | CASSETGIEHETQYF
TRBJ2-7 | TRBV15 | CATSRQKGVGEQYF
TRBJ2-1 | TRBV4-2 | CASSQRAGQGQANEQFF
TRBJ2-1 | TRBV11-2 | CASSLRRGISHYIEQFF
TRBJ1-1 | TRBV10-3 | CAIRAGTENTEAFF
TRBJ1-1 | TRBV5-1 | CASRPPVRDRQNTEAFF
TRBJ2-7 | TRBV6-1 | CASSAYYEQYF
TRBJ1-2 | TRBV28 | CANQGGEGGGYTF
TRBJ1-3 | TRBV7-2 | CASSLTSGGTHGAGNTIYF
TRBJ1-5 | TRBV7-6 | CASSPLHRDNQPQHF
TRBJ2-5 | TRBV6-5 | CASSWGETQYF
TRBJ1-1 | TRBV28 | CASSPRTARNTEAFF
TRBJ2-1 | TRBV7-9 | CASSFFALSGTPNNEQFF
TRBJ2-7 | TRBV28 | CASSWGTGTYEQYF
TRBJ1-5 | TRBV6-1 | CASSESDSRNQPQHF
TRBJ1-1 | TRBV6-5 | CASSSLAGLTEAFF
TRBJ1-3 | TRBV6-5 | CASSQTVSGNTIYF
TRBJ2-7 | TRBV5-6 | CASSLVYGLAGRSYEQYF
TRBJ2-7 | TRBV9 | CASSVVPTGHEQYF
TRBJ1-2 | TRBV6-5 | CASSSGQDYGYTF
TRBJ1-1 | TRBV5-1 | CASSWTGWNTEAFF
TRBJ1-1 | TRBV20-1 | CSAGQNTEAFF
TRBJ2-1 | TRBV9 | CASSLSLSAPNEQFF
TRBJ2-7 | TRBV4-1 | CGSSQLARGLADYEQYF
TRBJ1-4 | TRBV15 | CATSSEQETNEKLFF
TRBJ1-3 | TRBV7-9 | CASSLELGLAGNTIYF
TRBJ2-1 | TRBV7-3 | CASSLRALENEQFF
TRBJ1-1 | TRBV19 | CASSRGSNTEAFF
TRBJ2-4 | TRBV18 | CASSPPVFKNIQYF
TRBJ1-4 | TRBV28 | CASRNRGEKLFF